This TCR beta chain appears in the sequencing data of a study of CD8 T cells in ankylosing spondylitis. The CDR3 covers 11 residues. V dropped 7 bases and J dropped 9 bases, with 10 bases sitting between them. TCRdb called the 5' RACE reads again in MiXCR, with one record for every CDR3 protein. The data hold under 250,000 distinct CDR3 sequences, with over 8.5% observed a single time. There are many counts of this clonotype. This TCR was sampled from a male donor with ankylosing spondylitis or in good health (not recorded which). The sequencing sample was made of blood, either unsorted or a sorted T cell fraction (not recorded which). The J gene is TRBJ2-1, the V gene TRBV12-3 or TRBV12-4, with unresolved D. The CDR3: CASTFRSEQFF. The DNA for the CDR3 is TGTGCCAGCACCTTCCGGAGTGAGCAGTTCTTC.